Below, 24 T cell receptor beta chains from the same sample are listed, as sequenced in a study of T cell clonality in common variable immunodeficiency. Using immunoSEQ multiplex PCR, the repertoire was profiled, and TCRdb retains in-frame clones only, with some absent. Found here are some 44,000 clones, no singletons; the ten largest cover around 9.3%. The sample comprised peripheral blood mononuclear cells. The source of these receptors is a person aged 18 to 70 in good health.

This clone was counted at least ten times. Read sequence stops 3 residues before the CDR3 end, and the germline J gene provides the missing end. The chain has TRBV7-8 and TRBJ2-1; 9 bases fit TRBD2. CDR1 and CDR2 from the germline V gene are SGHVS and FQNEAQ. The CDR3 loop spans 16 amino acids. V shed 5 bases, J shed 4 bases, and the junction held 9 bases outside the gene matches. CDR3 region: CASSKSLAGQYNEQFF. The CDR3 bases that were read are TGTGCCAGCAGCAAAAGCCTAGCGGGACAATACAATGAG.

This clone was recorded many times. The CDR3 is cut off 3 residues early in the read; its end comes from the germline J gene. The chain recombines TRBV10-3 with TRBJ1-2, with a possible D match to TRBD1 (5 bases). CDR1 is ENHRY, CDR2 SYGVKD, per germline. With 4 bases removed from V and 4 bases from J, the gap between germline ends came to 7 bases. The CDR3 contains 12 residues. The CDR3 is CAISGRAYGYTF. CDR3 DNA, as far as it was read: TGTGCCATCAGTGGCAGGGCCTATGGC.

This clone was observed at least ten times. The sequenced CDR3 bases are TGTGCCAGTAGTCAGGGGACTGAA. This encodes CASSQGTE. The entire CDR3 protein reads CASSQGTEAFF. The chain recombines TRBV19 with TRBJ1-1; a possible D gene is TRBD1 (6 bases). The DNA ends 3 residues before the CDR3 does, and the rest of the CDR3 is filled in from the germline J gene. Trimming took off 5 bases at V and 5 bases at J, with 6 bases between the two ends. The CDR3 sequence is 11 residues long. Per the germline V gene, CDR1 is LNHDA and CDR2 is SQIVND (reference sequence).

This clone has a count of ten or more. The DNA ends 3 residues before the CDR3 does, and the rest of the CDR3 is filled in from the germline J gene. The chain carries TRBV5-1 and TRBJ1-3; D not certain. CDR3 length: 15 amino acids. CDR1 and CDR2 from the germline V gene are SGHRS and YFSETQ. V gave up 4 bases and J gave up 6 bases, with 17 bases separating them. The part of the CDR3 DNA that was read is TGCGCCAGCAGCCTAATATCGGAGACTAAAAACACC. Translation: CASSLISETKNT. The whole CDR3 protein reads CASSLISETKNTIYF.

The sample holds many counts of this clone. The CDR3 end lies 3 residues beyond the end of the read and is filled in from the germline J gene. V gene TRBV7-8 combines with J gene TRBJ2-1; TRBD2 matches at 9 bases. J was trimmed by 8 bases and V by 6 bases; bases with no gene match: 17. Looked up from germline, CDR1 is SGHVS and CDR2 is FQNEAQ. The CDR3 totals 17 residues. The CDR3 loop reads CASRSSGIRALVDEQFF. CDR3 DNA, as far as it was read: TGTGCCAGCAGATCTAGCGGGATAAGGGCGCTTGTCGATGAG.

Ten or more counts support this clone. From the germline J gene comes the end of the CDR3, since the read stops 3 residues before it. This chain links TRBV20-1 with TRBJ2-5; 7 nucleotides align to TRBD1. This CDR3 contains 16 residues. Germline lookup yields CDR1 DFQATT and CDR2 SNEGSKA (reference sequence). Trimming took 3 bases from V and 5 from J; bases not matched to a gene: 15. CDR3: CSASQTQGFHGETQYF. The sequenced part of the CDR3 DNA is TGCAGTGCTAGCCAAACACAGGGGTTTCATGGGGAGACC.

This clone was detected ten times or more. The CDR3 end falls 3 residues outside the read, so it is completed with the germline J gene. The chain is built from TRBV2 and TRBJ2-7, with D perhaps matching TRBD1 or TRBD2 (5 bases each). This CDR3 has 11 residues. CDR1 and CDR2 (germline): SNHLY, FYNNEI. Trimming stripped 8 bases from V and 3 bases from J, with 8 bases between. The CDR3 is CASAGSYEQYF. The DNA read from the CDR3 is TGTGCCAGCGCAGGGAGCTACGAG.

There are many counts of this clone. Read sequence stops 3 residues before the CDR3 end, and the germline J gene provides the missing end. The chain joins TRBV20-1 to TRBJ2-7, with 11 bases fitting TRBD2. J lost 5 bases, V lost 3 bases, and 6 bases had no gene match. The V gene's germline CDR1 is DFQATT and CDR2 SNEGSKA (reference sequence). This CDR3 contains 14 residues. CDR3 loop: CSARGLADKNEQYF. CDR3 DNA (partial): TGCAGTGCTAGGGGACTAGCGGATAAGAACGAG.

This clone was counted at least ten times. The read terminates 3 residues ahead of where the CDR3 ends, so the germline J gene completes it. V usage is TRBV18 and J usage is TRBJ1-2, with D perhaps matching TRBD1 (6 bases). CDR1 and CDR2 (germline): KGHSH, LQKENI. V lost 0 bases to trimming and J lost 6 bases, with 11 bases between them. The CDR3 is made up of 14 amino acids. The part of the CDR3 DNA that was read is TGTGCCAGCTCACCACCGGTGCCAGGGGATGGC. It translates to CASSPPVPGDG. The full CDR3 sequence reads CASSPPVPGDGYTF.

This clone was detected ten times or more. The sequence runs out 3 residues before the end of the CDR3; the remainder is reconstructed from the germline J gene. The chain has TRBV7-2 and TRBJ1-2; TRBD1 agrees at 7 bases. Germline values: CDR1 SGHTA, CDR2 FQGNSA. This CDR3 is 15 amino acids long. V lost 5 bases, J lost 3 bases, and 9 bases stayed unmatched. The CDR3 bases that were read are TGTGCCAGCAGCGTACTCAGGGGGTTCTACTATGGC. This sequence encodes CASSVLRGFYYG. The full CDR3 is CASSVLRGFYYGYTF.

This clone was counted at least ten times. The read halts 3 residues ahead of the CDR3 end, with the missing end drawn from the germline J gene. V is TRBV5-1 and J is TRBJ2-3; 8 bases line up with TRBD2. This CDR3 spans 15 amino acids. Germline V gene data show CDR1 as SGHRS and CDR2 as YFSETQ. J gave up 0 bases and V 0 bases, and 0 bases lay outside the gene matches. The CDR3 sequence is CASSLERESTDTQYF. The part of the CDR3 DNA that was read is TGCGCCAGCAGCTTGGAGCGGGAGAGCACAGATACG.

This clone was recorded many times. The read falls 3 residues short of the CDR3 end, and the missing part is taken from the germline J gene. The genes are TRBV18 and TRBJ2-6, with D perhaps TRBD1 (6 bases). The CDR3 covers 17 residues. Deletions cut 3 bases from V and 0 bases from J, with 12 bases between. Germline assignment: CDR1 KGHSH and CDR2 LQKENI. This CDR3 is CASSPLQGVSGANVLTF. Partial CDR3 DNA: TGTGCCAGCTCACCCCTACAGGGCGTCTCTGGGGCCAACGTC.

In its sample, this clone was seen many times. CDR3 sequence: CASSERGEGAREKLFF. The CDR3 DNA, read in part, is TGTGCCAGCAGTGAACGGGGAGAGGGGGCGCGAGAAAAA. The gene calls are TRBV2 and TRBJ1-4; 7 nucleotides agree with TRBD1. The observed sequence ends 3 residues before the CDR3 terminus, with the missing tail filled in from the germline J gene. Per the germline V gene, CDR1 is SNHLY and CDR2 is FYNNEI. The V segment lost 2 bases and the J segment 8 bases; nucleotides outside the gene matches: 11. The CDR3 has 16 residues.

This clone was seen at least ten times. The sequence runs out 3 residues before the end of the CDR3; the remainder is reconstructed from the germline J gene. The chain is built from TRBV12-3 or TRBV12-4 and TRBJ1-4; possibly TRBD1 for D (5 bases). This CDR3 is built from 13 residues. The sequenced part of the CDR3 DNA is TGTGCCAGCAGTTTGGGTCCCTCCGGGGGA. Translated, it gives CASSLGPSGG. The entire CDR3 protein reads CASSLGPSGGLFF.

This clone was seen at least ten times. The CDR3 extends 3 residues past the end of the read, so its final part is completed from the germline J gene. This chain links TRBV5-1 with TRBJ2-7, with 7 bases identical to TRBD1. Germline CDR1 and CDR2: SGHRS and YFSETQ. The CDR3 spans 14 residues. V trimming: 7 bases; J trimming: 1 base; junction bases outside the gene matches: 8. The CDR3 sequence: CASQRTGKSYEQYF. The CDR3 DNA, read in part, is TGCGCCAGCCAGCGGACAGGTAAATCCTACGAG.

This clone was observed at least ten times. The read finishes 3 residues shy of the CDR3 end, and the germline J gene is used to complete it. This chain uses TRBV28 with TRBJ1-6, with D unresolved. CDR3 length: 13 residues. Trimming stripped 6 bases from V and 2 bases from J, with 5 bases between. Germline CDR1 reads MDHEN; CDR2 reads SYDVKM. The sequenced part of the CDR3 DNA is TGTGCCAGCAGAACGGCCTATAATTCACCC. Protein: CASRTAYNSP. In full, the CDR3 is CASRTAYNSPLHF.

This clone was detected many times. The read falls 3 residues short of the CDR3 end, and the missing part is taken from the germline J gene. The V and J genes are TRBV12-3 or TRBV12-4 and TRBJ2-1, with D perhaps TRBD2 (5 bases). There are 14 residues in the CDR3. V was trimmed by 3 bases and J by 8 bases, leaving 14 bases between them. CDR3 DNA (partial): TGTGCCAGCAGTTTGACGGTAGCGAGGGATGAG. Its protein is CASSLTVARDE. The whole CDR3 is CASSLTVARDEQFF.

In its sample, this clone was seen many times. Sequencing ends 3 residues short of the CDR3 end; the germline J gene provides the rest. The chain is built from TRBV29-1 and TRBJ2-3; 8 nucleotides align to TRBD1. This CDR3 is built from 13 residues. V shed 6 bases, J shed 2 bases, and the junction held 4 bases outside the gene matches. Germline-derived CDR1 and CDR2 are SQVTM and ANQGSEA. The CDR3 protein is CSVPQGDTDTQYF. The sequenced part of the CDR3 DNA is TGCAGCGTCCCACAGGGGGACACAGATACG.

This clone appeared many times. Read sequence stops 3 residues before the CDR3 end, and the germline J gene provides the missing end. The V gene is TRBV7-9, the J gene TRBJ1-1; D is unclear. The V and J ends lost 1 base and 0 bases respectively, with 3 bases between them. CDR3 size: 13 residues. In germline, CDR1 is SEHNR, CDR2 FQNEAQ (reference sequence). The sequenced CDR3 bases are TGTGCCAGCAGCTTAGATATGAACACTGAA. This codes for CASSLDMNTE. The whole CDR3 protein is CASSLDMNTEAFF. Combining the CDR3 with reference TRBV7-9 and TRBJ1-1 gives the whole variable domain DTGVSQNPRHKITKRGQNVTFRCDPISEHNRLYWYRQTLGQGPEFLTYFQNEAQLEKSRLLSDRFSAERPKGSFSTLEIQRTEQGDSAMYLCASSLDMNTEAFFGQGTRLTVV.

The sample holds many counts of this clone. CDR3 DNA (partial): TGCAGTGCTAGACCTCCCCCCGGGACAGGACTAGCCAAAAACATT. Amino acids: CSARPPPGTGLAKNI. The complete CDR3 reads CSARPPPGTGLAKNIQYF. The chain uses TRBV20-1 and TRBJ2-4, with TRBD1 matching over 8 bases. The sequence runs out 3 residues before the end of the CDR3; the remainder is reconstructed from the germline J gene. CDR3 size: 18 residues. Germline V gene sequence: CDR1 DFQATT, CDR2 SNEGSKA (reference sequence). The V segment lost 2 bases and the J segment 0 bases; nucleotides outside the gene matches: 12.

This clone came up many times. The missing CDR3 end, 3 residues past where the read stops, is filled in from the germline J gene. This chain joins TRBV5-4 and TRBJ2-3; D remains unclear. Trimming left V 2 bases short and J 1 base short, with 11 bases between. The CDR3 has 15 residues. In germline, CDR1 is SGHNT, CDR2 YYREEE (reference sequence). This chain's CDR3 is CASSFSVGRTDTQYF. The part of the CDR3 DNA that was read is TGTGCCAGCAGCTTTTCCGTAGGGCGCACAGATACG.

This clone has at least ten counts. The sequenced CDR3 bases are TGTGCCAGCAGCCGAAGACAGGGGACCTACAATGAG. It specifies CASSRRQGTYNE. The entire CDR3 protein reads CASSRRQGTYNEQFF. The chain combines TRBV12-3 or TRBV12-4 with TRBJ2-1; 8 bases fit TRBD1. The read ends 3 residues early relative to the CDR3; the germline J gene fills the gap. This CDR3 spans 15 amino acids. The V and J ends lost 6 bases and 2 bases, in that order; junction bases with no gene match: 6.

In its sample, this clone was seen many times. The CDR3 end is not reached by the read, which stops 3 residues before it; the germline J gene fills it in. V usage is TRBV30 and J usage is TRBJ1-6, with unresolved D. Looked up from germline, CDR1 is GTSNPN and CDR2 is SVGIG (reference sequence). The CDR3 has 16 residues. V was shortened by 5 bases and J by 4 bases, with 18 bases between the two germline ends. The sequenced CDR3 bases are TGTGCCTGGGCAGCGGACCACGACCCGTATAATTCACCC. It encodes CAWAADHDPYNSP. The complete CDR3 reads CAWAADHDPYNSPLHF.

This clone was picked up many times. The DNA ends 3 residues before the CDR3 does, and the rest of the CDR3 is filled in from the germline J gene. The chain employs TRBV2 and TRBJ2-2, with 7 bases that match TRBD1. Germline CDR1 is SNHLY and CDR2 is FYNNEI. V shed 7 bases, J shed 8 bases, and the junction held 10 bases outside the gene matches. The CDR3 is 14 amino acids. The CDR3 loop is CASIGQAYLGELFF. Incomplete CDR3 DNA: TGTGCCAGCATTGGACAGGCGTACCTGGGGGAG.